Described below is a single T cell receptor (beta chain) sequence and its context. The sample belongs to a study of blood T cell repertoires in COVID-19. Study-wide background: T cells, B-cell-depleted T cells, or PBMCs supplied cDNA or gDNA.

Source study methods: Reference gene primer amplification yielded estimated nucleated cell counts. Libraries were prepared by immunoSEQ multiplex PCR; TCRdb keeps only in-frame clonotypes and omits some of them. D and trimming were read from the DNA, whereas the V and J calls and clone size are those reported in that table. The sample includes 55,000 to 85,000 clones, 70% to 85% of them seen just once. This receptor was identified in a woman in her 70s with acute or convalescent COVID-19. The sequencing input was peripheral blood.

The CDR3 DNA is TGTGCCAGCAGTCAACAGGGAGGGCGCACTGAAGCTTTCTTT. Encoded protein: CASSQQGGRTEAFF. This sequence joins TRBV6-2 or TRBV6-3 and TRBJ1-1; D perhaps matches TRBD1 (6 bases). The V end was cut by 5 bases, the J end by 4 bases, with 14 bases between. Germline-derived CDR1 and CDR2 are MNHEY and SVGEGT. The CDR3 extends over 14 amino acids.